These 2 T cell receptor beta chains came from one sample sequenced in a study of T cells in women clearing cervical HPV infection. Libraries were prepared by immunoSEQ multiplex PCR; TCRdb keeps only in-frame clonotypes and omits some of them. The sample includes around 21,000 clones. The sample consisted of blood buffy coat. Source of these receptors: a woman between 18 and 70 years old with a cervical HPV16 infection that either progressed to CIN3+ or cleared (not recorded which).

As for this clone: The CDR3 extends 3 residues past the end of the read, so its final part is completed from the germline J gene. This sequence joins TRBV4-2 and TRBJ2-7, with TRBD2 matching 14 bases. Germline V gives CDR1 LGHNA, CDR2 YNFKEQ. There are 16 residues in the CDR3. J gave up 4 bases and V 3 bases, and 5 bases lay outside the gene matches. CDR3 DNA (partial): TGTGCCAGCAGCCAGGGACTAGCGGGAGCAAATTACGAG. Translation gives CASSQGLAGANYE. The CDR3 in full is CASSQGLAGANYEQYF.

Concerning this clone: The read comes to an end 3 residues before the CDR3 does, leaving the germline J gene to fill in the end. This chain connects TRBV6-2 or TRBV6-3 to TRBJ2-3, with 10 bases matching TRBD1. This CDR3 region has 15 residues. V lost 6 bases to trimming and J lost 5 bases; unmatched junction nucleotides: 8. CDR1 is MNHEY and CDR2 is SVGEGT in the germline V gene. The DNA read from the CDR3 is TGTGCCAGCAGCCTCGACAGGGGGCGTCTAGATACG. Translation: CASSLDRGRLDT. The full CDR3 protein reads CASSLDRGRLDTQYF.